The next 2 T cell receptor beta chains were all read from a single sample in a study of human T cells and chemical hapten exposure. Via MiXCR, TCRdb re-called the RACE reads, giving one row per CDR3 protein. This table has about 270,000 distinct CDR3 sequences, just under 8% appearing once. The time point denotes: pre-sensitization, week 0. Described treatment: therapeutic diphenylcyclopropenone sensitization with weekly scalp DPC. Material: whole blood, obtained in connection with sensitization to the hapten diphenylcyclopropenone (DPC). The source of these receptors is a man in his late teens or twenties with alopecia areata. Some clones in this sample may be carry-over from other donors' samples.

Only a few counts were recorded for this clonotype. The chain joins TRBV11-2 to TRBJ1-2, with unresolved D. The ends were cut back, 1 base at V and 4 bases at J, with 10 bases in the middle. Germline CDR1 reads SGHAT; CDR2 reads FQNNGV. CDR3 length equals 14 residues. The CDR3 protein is CASSLVGFGYGYTF. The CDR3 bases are TGTGCCAGCAGCTTAGTGGGGTTCGGCTATGGCTACACCTTC.

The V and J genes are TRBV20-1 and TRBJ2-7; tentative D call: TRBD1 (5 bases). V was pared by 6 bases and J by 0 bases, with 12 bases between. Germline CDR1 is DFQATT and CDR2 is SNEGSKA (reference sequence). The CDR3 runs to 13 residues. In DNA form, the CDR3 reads TGCAGTGCCCAGGACACTCTCTCCTACGAGCAGTACGTC. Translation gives CSAQDTLSYEQYV.